These T cell receptor beta chains were read from a single sample in a study of monozygotic twins with inflammatory bowel disease. TCRdb reprocessed the 5' RACE reads; each CDR3 protein has one entry and no DNA is given. The listing records approximately 150,000 distinct CDR3 sequences. The sequencing sample was made of blood. Receptors were obtained from a human donor with ulcerative colitis or Crohn's disease, or a healthy co-twin of an affected twin (not recorded which). Both conserved end residues are part of each CDR3.

CDR3 protein: CASSMVPGQGRGQYNEQFF
J gene: TRBJ2-1
V gene: TRBV9

CDR3 protein: CASSYSIGVEQYF
J gene: TRBJ2-7
V gene: TRBV6-6

CDR3 protein: CATRRGPHNEQFF
J gene: TRBJ2-1
V gene: TRBV6-2/TRBV6-3

CDR3 protein: CSANRDSPYEQYF
J gene: TRBJ2-7
V gene: TRBV20-1

CDR3 protein: CASSPLGGYTEAFF
J gene: TRBJ1-1
V gene: TRBV7-3

CDR3 protein: CASSIGAGGRETQYF
J gene: TRBJ2-5
V gene: TRBV19

CDR3 protein: CASSMYGRTDTQYF
J gene: TRBJ2-3
V gene: TRBV19

CDR3 protein: CASSIGGLSHNEQFF
J gene: TRBJ2-1
V gene: TRBV9

CDR3 protein: CASSPRRGEPIEQYF
J gene: TRBJ2-7
V gene: TRBV12-3/TRBV12-4

CDR3 protein: CASSLGGTEGFYTF
J gene: TRBJ1-2
V gene: TRBV12-3/TRBV12-4

CDR3 protein: CASSAAGYNEQFF
J gene: TRBJ2-1
V gene: TRBV11-3

CDR3 protein: CASSQDVRGTNTGELFF
J gene: TRBJ2-2
V gene: TRBV3-1

CDR3 protein: CASSLGVGRLDTGELFF
J gene: TRBJ2-2
V gene: TRBV5-1

CDR3 protein: CSGGPYNEQFF
J gene: TRBJ2-1
V gene: TRBV29-1

CDR3 protein: CASSYLGGAGPTEAFF
J gene: TRBJ1-1
V gene: TRBV7-9

CDR3 protein: CASSLGQGGLNEQFF
J gene: TRBJ2-1
V gene: TRBV7-3

CDR3 protein: CASSPRRDPSGEQFF
J gene: TRBJ2-1
V gene: TRBV18

CDR3 protein: CASSFGRGDEQYF
J gene: TRBJ2-7
V gene: TRBV7-9

CDR3 protein: CASSLEGVGGYTF
J gene: TRBJ1-2
V gene: TRBV5-5